A selection of T cell receptor beta chains follows, all from one sample in a study of blood T cell repertoires in COVID-19. This table comes from immunoSEQ multiplex PCR, and its TCRdb copy is limited to in-frame clones, with some not included. This table holds 250,000 to 300,000 clones, 86% found once. The material sequenced was PBMCs or T cells enriched from blood (not recorded which). These receptors were obtained from a man aged 18 to 29 who had recovered from COVID-19. CDR3s include the opening cysteine and the closing phenylalanine or tryptophan. Fields, in order: V gene, J gene, clone size, D gene, CDR3 protein, CDR3 DNA. A D gene is named only where the DNA matches it firmly. Size is stated for part of the rows, as once, few or many counts, or as a class when the clone is expanded.

v_call: TRBV5-4
j_call: TRBJ1-2
clone_size: .
d_call: .
cdr3_aa: CASSPPDRNYGYTF
cdr3_nt: TGTGCCAGCAGCCCCCCGGACAGAAACTATGGCTACACCTTC

v_call: TRBV5-4
j_call: TRBJ2-7
clone_size: .
d_call: .
cdr3_aa: CASSRQDTITYEQYF
cdr3_nt: TGTGCCAGCAGCAGGCAGGACACGATAACCTACGAGCAGTACTTC

v_call: TRBV28
j_call: TRBJ2-7
clone_size: .
d_call: .
cdr3_aa: CASSRGGRTYEQYF
cdr3_nt: TGTGCCAGCAGTAGAGGGGGACGGACCTACGAGCAGTACTTC

v_call: TRBV7-9
j_call: TRBJ2-7
clone_size: .
d_call: .
cdr3_aa: CASSLARLGGSEQYF
cdr3_nt: TGTGCCAGCAGCTTAGCCAGGTTGGGGGGATCCGAGCAGTACTTC

v_call: TRBV4-2
j_call: TRBJ1-1
clone_size: .
d_call: .
cdr3_aa: CASSQDHGRGSEAFF
cdr3_nt: TGTGCCAGCAGCCAAGATCACGGGCGGGGTTCTGAAGCTTTCTTT

v_call: TRBV4-1
j_call: TRBJ2-7
clone_size: .
d_call: .
cdr3_aa: CASSQVTRRLTYEQYF
cdr3_nt: TGCGCCAGCAGCCAAGTCACGAGGAGACTGACCTACGAGCAGTACTTC

v_call: TRBV9
j_call: TRBJ1-6
clone_size: .
d_call: .
cdr3_aa: CASSVEGRSSYNSPLHF
cdr3_nt: TGTGCCAGCAGCGTAGAAGGCCGGAGCTCCTATAATTCACCCCTCCACTTT

v_call: TRBV28
j_call: TRBJ2-1
clone_size: .
d_call: .
cdr3_aa: CASSRGGLYNEQFF
cdr3_nt: TGTGCCAGCAGTAGAGGCGGGCTCTACAATGAGCAGTTCTTC

v_call: TRBV27
j_call: TRBJ2-7
clone_size: .
d_call: .
cdr3_aa: CASSFAQTYEQYF
cdr3_nt: TGTGCCAGCAGTTTTGCACAGACCTACGAGCAGTACTTC

v_call: TRBV18
j_call: TRBJ2-4
clone_size: .
d_call: .
cdr3_aa: CASSPMGALRTKNIQYF
cdr3_nt: TGTGCCAGCTCACCAATGGGGGCGCTACGGACCAAAAACATTCAGTACTTC

v_call: TRBV4-1
j_call: TRBJ2-7
clone_size: .
d_call: TRBD2
cdr3_aa: CASSRLAGDSYEQYF
cdr3_nt: TGCGCCAGCAGCCGACTAGCGGGGGACTCCTACGAGCAGTACTTC

v_call: TRBV11-2
j_call: TRBJ2-2
clone_size: .
d_call: .
cdr3_aa: CASSLVTKWQELFF
cdr3_nt: TGTGCCAGCAGCTTAGTTACGAAGTGGCAGGAGCTGTTTTTT

v_call: TRBV19
j_call: TRBJ2-7
clone_size: .
d_call: .
cdr3_aa: CASSIGGGSSYEQYF
cdr3_nt: TGTGCCAGTAGTATTGGTGGGGGGAGCTCCTACGAGCAGTACTTC

v_call: TRBV7-2
j_call: TRBJ1-3
clone_size: .
d_call: TRBD1
cdr3_aa: CASSYLQGVGGNTIYF
cdr3_nt: TGTGCCAGCAGCTATCTTCAGGGGGTGGGAGGAAACACCATATATTTT

v_call: TRBV5-8
j_call: TRBJ2-2
clone_size: .
d_call: TRBD2
cdr3_aa: CASSYSGTSDAGELFF
cdr3_nt: TGTGCCAGCAGCTACTCCGGGACTAGCGACGCCGGGGAGCTGTTTTTT

v_call: TRBV10-3
j_call: TRBJ1-5
clone_size: .
d_call: .
cdr3_aa: CAISATEYQPQHF
cdr3_nt: TGTGCCATCAGTGCGACTGAGTATCAGCCCCAGCATTTT

v_call: TRBV24-1
j_call: TRBJ2-1
clone_size: .
d_call: TRBD2
cdr3_aa: CATSDQAGGLDNEQFF
cdr3_nt: TGTGCCACCAGTGACCAAGCGGGAGGACTTGACAATGAGCAGTTCTTC

v_call: TRBV5-1
j_call: TRBJ1-1
clone_size: .
d_call: TRBD1
cdr3_aa: CASSLHGQVNTEAFF
cdr3_nt: TGCGCCAGCAGCTTGCACGGACAGGTCAACACTGAAGCTTTCTTT

v_call: TRBV28
j_call: TRBJ1-1
clone_size: few
d_call: TRBD1
cdr3_aa: CASSTTGQGNTEAFF
cdr3_nt: TGTGCCAGCAGTACCACCGGACAGGGGAACACTGAAGCTTTCTTT

v_call: TRBV13
j_call: TRBJ1-3
clone_size: .
d_call: TRBD1
cdr3_aa: CASSLDRGQGNTIYF
cdr3_nt: TGTGCCAGCAGCTTGGACAGGGGGCAAGGAAACACCATATATTTT

v_call: TRBV6-5
j_call: TRBJ1-2
clone_size: .
d_call: .
cdr3_aa: CATAGFYGYTF
cdr3_nt: TGTGCCACGGCAGGGTTCTATGGCTACACCTTC

v_call: TRBV11-2
j_call: TRBJ2-1
clone_size: .
d_call: TRBD2
cdr3_aa: CASSQLAGAYNEQFF
cdr3_nt: TGTGCCAGCAGTCAGCTAGCGGGGGCATACAATGAGCAGTTCTTC

v_call: TRBV7-7
j_call: TRBJ2-7
clone_size: .
d_call: TRBD1
cdr3_aa: CASSSLGQGAHEQYF
cdr3_nt: TGTGCTAGCAGCTCCCTGGGACAGGGTGCCCACGAGCAGTACTTC

v_call: TRBV9
j_call: TRBJ2-1
clone_size: few
d_call: TRBD2
cdr3_aa: CASSVEKLAGLYNEQFF
cdr3_nt: TGTGCCAGCAGCGTTGAAAAACTAGCGGGTCTTTACAATGAGCAGTTCTTC

v_call: TRBV7-2
j_call: TRBJ2-2
clone_size: .
d_call: TRBD1
cdr3_aa: CASSPPGQSNTGELFF
cdr3_nt: TGTGCCAGCAGCCCTCCGGGACAGTCGAACACCGGGGAGCTGTTTTTT

v_call: TRBV3-1/TRBV3-2
j_call: TRBJ2-3
clone_size: .
d_call: TRBD2
cdr3_aa: CASSQALLAGGGTQYF
cdr3_nt: TGTGCCAGCAGCCAAGCTTTACTAGCGGGGGGTGGTACGCAGTATTTT

v_call: TRBV18
j_call: TRBJ2-3
clone_size: .
d_call: .
cdr3_aa: CASSRGQDTQYF
cdr3_nt: TGTGCCAGCTCACGAGGACAGGATACGCAGTATTTT

v_call: TRBV5-1
j_call: TRBJ1-2
clone_size: .
d_call: TRBD1
cdr3_aa: CASSQGQGKGYTF
cdr3_nt: TGCGCCAGCAGTCAAGGACAGGGGAAGGGCTACACCTTC

v_call: TRBV6-5
j_call: TRBJ1-2
clone_size: .
d_call: TRBD1
cdr3_aa: CASSYGQGAYGYTF
cdr3_nt: TGTGCCAGCAGTTATGGACAGGGGGCGTATGGCTACACCTTC

v_call: TRBV5-1
j_call: TRBJ2-2
clone_size: few
d_call: TRBD1
cdr3_aa: CASSPQGWRELFF
cdr3_nt: TGCGCCAGCAGTCCACAGGGGTGGAGGGAGCTGTTTTTT

v_call: TRBV12-3/TRBV12-4
j_call: TRBJ1-1
clone_size: .
d_call: .
cdr3_aa: CASSLQDIEAFF
cdr3_nt: TGTGCCAGCAGTTTACAGGACATCGAAGCTTTCTTT

v_call: TRBV11-3
j_call: TRBJ2-5
clone_size: few
d_call: TRBD2
cdr3_aa: CASSLVGLAVKETQYF
cdr3_nt: TGTGCCAGCAGCTTAGTCGGGCTAGCGGTGAAAGAGACCCAGTACTTC

v_call: TRBV29-1
j_call: TRBJ2-7
clone_size: .
d_call: TRBD1
cdr3_aa: CSGGQANGEQYF
cdr3_nt: TGCAGCGGAGGACAGGCGAATGGTGAGCAGTACTTC

v_call: TRBV19
j_call: TRBJ2-7
clone_size: few
d_call: TRBD2
cdr3_aa: CAAPSGRAAEQYF
cdr3_nt: TGTGCCGCCCCTTCCGGGAGGGCCGCCGAGCAGTACTTC

v_call: TRBV19
j_call: TRBJ1-3
clone_size: .
d_call: .
cdr3_aa: CASSPLDSSGNTIYF
cdr3_nt: TGTGCCAGTAGCCCCCTAGACAGCTCTGGAAACACCATATATTTT

v_call: TRBV2
j_call: TRBJ2-1
clone_size: .
d_call: .
cdr3_aa: CASSERDVYNEQFF
cdr3_nt: TGTGCCAGCAGTGAGCGGGACGTCTACAATGAGCAGTTCTTC

v_call: TRBV6-6
j_call: TRBJ2-2
clone_size: .
d_call: .
cdr3_aa: CASSYSIGGSGELFF
cdr3_nt: TGTGCCAGCAGTTACTCGATAGGGGGTTCCGGGGAGCTGTTTTTT

v_call: TRBV5-1
j_call: TRBJ1-4
clone_size: .
d_call: .
cdr3_aa: CASSLDPRNEKLFF
cdr3_nt: TGCGCCAGCAGCTTGGATCCCAGGAATGAAAAACTGTTTTTT

v_call: TRBV7-9
j_call: TRBJ1-4
clone_size: .
d_call: .
cdr3_aa: CASSLGTSGSNEKLFF
cdr3_nt: TGTGCCAGCAGCTTAGGTACTTCCGGGTCTAATGAAAAACTGTTTTTT

v_call: TRBV6-5
j_call: TRBJ2-7
clone_size: .
d_call: .
cdr3_aa: CASTDKSYEQYF
cdr3_nt: TGTGCCAGTACAGATAAGTCCTACGAGCAGTACTTC

v_call: TRBV19
j_call: TRBJ2-1
clone_size: .
d_call: TRBD2
cdr3_aa: CASRIAGGSYNEQFF
cdr3_nt: TGTGCCAGTAGGATAGCGGGTGGTTCCTACAATGAGCAGTTCTTC

v_call: TRBV9
j_call: TRBJ2-5
clone_size: once
d_call: TRBD2
cdr3_aa: CASSASGRSQETQYF
cdr3_nt: TGTGCCAGCAGCGCCAGCGGGAGAAGTCAAGAGACCCAGTACTTC

v_call: TRBV11-2
j_call: TRBJ1-3
clone_size: .
d_call: .
cdr3_aa: CASSFTGPSGNTIYF
cdr3_nt: TGTGCCAGCAGCTTCACAGGTCCCTCTGGAAACACCATATATTTT

v_call: TRBV10-3
j_call: TRBJ2-2
clone_size: .
d_call: .
cdr3_aa: CATLRSGELFF
cdr3_nt: TGTGCCACCCTCCGGTCCGGGGAGCTGTTTTTT

v_call: TRBV3-1/TRBV3-2
j_call: TRBJ1-5
clone_size: once
d_call: TRBD1
cdr3_aa: CASSRALPGTGPLRQHF
cdr3_nt: TGTGCCAGCAGCCGGGCCCTTCCCGGGACAGGGCCCCTCCGCCAGCATTTT

v_call: TRBV6-5
j_call: TRBJ2-7
clone_size: .
d_call: .
cdr3_aa: CASGAGPLSYEQYF
cdr3_nt: TGTGCCAGCGGGGCAGGGCCCCTCTCCTACGAGCAGTACTTC

v_call: TRBV18
j_call: TRBJ2-3
clone_size: once
d_call: .
cdr3_aa: CASSPPSNVADTQYF
cdr3_nt: TGTGCCAGCTCACCACCGTCTAATGTGGCAGATACGCAGTATTTT

v_call: TRBV19
j_call: TRBJ2-3
clone_size: once
d_call: .
cdr3_aa: CASTPGGGFSWTQYF
cdr3_nt: TGTGCCAGTACTCCCGGGGGTGGTTTCAGTTGGACGCAGTATTTT

v_call: TRBV13
j_call: TRBJ2-1
clone_size: .
d_call: TRBD2
cdr3_aa: CASSPGLAGADSSYNEQFF
cdr3_nt: TGTGCCAGCAGCCCCGGTCTAGCGGGGGCGGACAGCTCCTACAATGAGCAGTTCTTC

v_call: TRBV27
j_call: TRBJ2-3
clone_size: .
d_call: .
cdr3_aa: CASSYRYRTDTQYF
cdr3_nt: TGTGCCAGCAGCTACAGGTATCGCACAGATACGCAGTATTTT

v_call: TRBV30
j_call: TRBJ1-1
clone_size: .
d_call: .
cdr3_aa: CAWSVSDPEAFF
cdr3_nt: TGTGCCTGGAGTGTGAGCGACCCTGAAGCTTTCTTT